This T cell receptor (beta chain) comes out of a study of shared clonotypes between healthy human individuals. This clone was counted once. TCRdb's table, derived via immunoSEQ multiplex PCR, lists solely in-frame clones and lacks some. The sample comprises 2 million to 2.5 million clones, 95% of which are singletons, and 0.1% to 0.15% rests with the top ten. Sequencing used naive CD4+ T cells sorted from blood. Subset given: CD45RA+ positively selected. The TCR was taken from a man aged 18 to 29 in good health.

The CDR3 DNA sequence: TGTGCCAGCAGCTTGGGGGGGACTAGCGGATACTACGAGCAGTACTTC. Residues: CASSLGGTSGYYEQYF. The gene calls are TRBV5-4 and TRBJ2-7; TRBD2 matches at 11 bases. The germline gives CDR1 SGHNT, CDR2 YYREEE (reference sequence). The CDR3 length is 16 residues. V lost 0 bases to trimming and J lost 3 bases; unmatched junction nucleotides: 5.